This entry features one T cell receptor (beta chain) sequence. This record belongs to a study of blood T cell repertoires in COVID-19. Background on the study: Italy, Spain and the United States were the sources of the convalescent and acute COVID-19 samples. T cells, B-cell-depleted T cells, or PBMCs provided the cDNA or gDNA that served as material.

Authors' analysis steps: Amplification from reference gene primers served as the basis for estimated nucleated cell counts. Measured with immunoSEQ multiplex PCR; TCRdb has only the in-frame clones, and not every one. The DNA gave D and trimming, while V, J and clone size come from that table. This sample has fewer than 80,000 clones, with around 70% found just once. The CDR3 consists of 14 residues. Between the trimmed V and J ends, which lost 4 bases and 8 bases, there was a span of 17 bases. Looked up from germline, CDR1 is SGHAT and CDR2 is FQNNGV. The specimen sequenced was peripheral blood. The gene calls are TRBV11-2 and TRBJ1-2, with D possibly being TRBD1 (6 bases). The receptor comes from a man between 60 and 75 years old with acute or convalescent COVID-19. The CDR3 coding sequence is TGTGCCAGCAGCTCATTTACAGGGTCTTGGGGCTACACCTTC. This gives the protein CASSSFTGSWGYTF.